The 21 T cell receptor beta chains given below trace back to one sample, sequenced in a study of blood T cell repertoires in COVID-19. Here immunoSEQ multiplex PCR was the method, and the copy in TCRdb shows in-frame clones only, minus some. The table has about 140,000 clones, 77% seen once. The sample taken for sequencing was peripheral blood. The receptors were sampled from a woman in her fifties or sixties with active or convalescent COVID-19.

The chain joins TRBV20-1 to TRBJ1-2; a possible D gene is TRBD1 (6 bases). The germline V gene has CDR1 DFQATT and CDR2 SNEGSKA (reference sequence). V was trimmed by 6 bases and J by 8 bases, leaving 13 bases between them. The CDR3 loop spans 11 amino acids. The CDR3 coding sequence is TGCAGTGCATCGGGACATCGGGGCTACACCTTC. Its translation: CSASGHRGYTF.

The CDR3 region is CASSPIGLEAFF. CDR3 sequence (DNA): TGTGCCAGCAGCCCGATCGGACTTGAAGCTTTCTTT. V gene TRBV2 combines with J gene TRBJ1-1; D is ambiguous. This CDR3 comprises 12 residues. Trimming left V 6 bases short and J 7 bases short, with 12 bases between. From germline, CDR1 is SNHLY and CDR2 FYNNEI.

CDR3 DNA: TGTGCCAGCAGACTCACAGGGAGAGTAGGACAGCCCCAGCATTTT. Translating it yields CASRLTGRVGQPQHF. The chain carries TRBV14 and TRBJ1-5; weak D call: TRBD1 (6 bases). The CDR3 runs 15 residues. The germline V and J ends were trimmed by 6 bases and 7 bases, with 19 bases remaining between them. The germline gives CDR1 SGHDN, CDR2 FVKESK. The variable domain in full, completed from reference TRBV14 and TRBJ1-5, reads EAGVTQFPSHSVIEKGQTVTLRCDPISGHDNLYWYRRVMGKEIKFLLHFVKESKQDESGMPNNRFLAERTGGTYSTLKVQPAELEDSGVYFCASRLTGRVGQPQHFGDGTRLSIL.

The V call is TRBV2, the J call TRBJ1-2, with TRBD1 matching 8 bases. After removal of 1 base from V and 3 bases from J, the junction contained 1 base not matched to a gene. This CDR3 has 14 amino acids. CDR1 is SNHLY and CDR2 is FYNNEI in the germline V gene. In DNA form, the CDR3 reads TGTGCCAGCAGTGAAGAGACAGGGGACTATGGCTACACCTTC. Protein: CASSEETGDYGYTF.

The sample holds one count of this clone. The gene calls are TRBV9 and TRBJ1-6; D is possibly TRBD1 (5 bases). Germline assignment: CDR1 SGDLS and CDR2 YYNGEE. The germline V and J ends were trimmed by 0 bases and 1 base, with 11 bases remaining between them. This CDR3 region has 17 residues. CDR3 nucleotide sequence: TGTGCCAGCAGCGTAGATTCAGGGTCTTCCTATAATTCACCCCTCCACTTT. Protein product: CASSVDSGSSYNSPLHF.

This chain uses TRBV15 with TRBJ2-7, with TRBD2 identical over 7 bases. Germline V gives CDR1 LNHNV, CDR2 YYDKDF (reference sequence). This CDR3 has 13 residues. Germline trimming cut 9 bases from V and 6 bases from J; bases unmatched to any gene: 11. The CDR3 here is CATSAGTTVEQYF. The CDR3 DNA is TGTGCCACTTCCGCCGGGACTACCGTCGAGCAGTACTTC.

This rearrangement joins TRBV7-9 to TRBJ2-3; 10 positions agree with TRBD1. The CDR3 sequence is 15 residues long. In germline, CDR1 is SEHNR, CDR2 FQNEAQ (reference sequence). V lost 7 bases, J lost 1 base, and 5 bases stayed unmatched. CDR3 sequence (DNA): TGTGCCAGCAAATTGACAGGGGGCCGCACAGATACGCAGTATTTT. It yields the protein CASKLTGGRTDTQYF.

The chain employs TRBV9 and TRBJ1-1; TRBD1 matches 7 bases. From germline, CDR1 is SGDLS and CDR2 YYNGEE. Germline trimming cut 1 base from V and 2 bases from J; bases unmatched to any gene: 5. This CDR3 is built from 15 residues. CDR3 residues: CASSVTDRPNTEAFF. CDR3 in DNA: TGTGCCAGCAGCGTAACGGACAGGCCCAACACTGAAGCTTTCTTT.

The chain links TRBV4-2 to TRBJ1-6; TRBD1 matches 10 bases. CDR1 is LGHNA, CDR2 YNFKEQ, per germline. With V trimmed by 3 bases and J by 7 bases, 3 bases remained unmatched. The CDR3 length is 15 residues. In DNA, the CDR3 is TGTGCCAGCAGCCAGGTGGGACAGGGGAATTCACCCCTCCACTTT. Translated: CASSQVGQGNSPLHF.

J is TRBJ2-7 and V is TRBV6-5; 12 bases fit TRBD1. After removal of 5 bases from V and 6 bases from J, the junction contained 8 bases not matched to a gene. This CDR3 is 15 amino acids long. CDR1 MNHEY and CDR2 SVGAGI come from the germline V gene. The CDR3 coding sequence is TGTGCCAGCAGTCCGATAGGGACAGGGGGCGGCGAGCAGTACTTC. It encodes CASSPIGTGGGEQYF.

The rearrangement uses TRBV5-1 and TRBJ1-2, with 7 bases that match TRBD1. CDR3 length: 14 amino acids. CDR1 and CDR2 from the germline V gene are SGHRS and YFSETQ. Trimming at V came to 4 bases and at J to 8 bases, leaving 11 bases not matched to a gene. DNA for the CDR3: TGCGCCAGCAGCCCCCGAGGAGGGGGCGACGGCTACACCTTC. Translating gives CASSPRGGGDGYTF.

The CDR3 DNA sequence: TGTGCCAGCAGCTTAGGCGGGAACACAGATACGCAGTATTTT. Its protein is CASSLGGNTDTQYF. V and J are TRBV7-9 and TRBJ2-3, with D possibly TRBD2 on 6 matching bases. V lost 1 base to trimming and J lost 2 bases, with 7 bases between them. CDR3 size: 14 residues. CDR1 SEHNR and CDR2 FQNEAQ come from the germline V gene (reference sequence).

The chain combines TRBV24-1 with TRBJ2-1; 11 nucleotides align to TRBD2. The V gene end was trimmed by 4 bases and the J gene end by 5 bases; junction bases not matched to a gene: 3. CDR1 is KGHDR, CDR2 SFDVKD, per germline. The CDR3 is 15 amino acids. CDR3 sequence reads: CATSDSGLADNEQFF. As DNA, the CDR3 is TGTGCCACCAGTGACTCGGGACTAGCGGACAATGAGCAGTTCTTC.

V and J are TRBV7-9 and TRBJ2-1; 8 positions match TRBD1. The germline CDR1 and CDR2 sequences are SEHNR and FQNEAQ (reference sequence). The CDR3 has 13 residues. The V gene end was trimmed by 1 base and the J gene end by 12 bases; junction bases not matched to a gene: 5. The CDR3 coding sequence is TGTGCCAGCAGCTTAGGCGGACAGGGCATGCAGTTCTTC. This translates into CASSLGGQGMQFF.

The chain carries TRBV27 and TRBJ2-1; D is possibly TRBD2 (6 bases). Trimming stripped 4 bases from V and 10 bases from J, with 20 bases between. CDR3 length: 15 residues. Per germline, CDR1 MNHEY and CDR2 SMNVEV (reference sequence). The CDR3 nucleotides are TGTGCCAGCAGTTCGGGACTCCCGGAGGGGAAGGAGCAGTTCTTC. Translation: CASSSGLPEGKEQFF.

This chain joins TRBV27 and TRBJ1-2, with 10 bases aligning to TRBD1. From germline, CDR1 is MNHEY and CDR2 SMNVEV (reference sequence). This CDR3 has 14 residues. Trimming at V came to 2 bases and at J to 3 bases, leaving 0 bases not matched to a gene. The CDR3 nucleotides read TGTGCCAGCAGTTTAGGGACAGGGGACTATGGCTACACCTTC. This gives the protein CASSLGTGDYGYTF.

This CDR3 is CASSISAGGTNTGELFF. Written as DNA, the CDR3 is TGTGCCAGTAGTATTTCAGCGGGGGGAACGAACACCGGGGAGCTGTTTTTT. V and J are TRBV19 and TRBJ2-2; 9 nucleotides match TRBD2. CDR1 is LNHDA, CDR2 SQIVND, per germline (reference sequence). The ends lost 3 bases at V and 0 bases at J; junction bases unmatched: 5. The CDR3 sequence is 17 residues long.

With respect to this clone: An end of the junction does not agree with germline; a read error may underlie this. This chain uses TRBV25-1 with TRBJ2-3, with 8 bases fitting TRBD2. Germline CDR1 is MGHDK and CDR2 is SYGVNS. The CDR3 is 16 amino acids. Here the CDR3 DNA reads TGTGCCCGCAGTGGCCTGGGGCGGGGGGGCACAGATACGCAGTATTTT. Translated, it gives CARSGLGRGGTDTQYF.

CDR3 loop: CASSFYRTGVNQPQHF. The CDR3 nucleotides are TGTGCCAGCTCTTTCTACCGGACAGGAGTCAATCAGCCCCAGCATTTT. V and J are TRBV18 and TRBJ1-5; TRBD1 agrees at 7 bases. Trimming removed 6 bases from V and 3 bases from J; junction bases left unmatched: 11. From germline, CDR1 is KGHSH and CDR2 LQKENI. The CDR3 spans 16 residues.

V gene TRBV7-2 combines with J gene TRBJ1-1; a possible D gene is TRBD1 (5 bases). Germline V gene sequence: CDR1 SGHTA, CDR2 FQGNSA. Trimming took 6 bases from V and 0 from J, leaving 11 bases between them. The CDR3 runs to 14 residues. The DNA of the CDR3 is TGTGCCAGCAGGTCCCCGACAGTGAACACTGAAGCTTTCTTT. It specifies CASRSPTVNTEAFF.

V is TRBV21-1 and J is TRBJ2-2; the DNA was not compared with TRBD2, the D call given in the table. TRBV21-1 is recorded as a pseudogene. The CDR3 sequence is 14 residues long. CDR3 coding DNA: TGTGCCAGCATCGGGGGTTTTAGGGCCGGGGAGCTGTTTTTT. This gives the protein CASIGGFRAGELFF.